Below, 25 T cell receptor beta chains from the same sample are listed, as sequenced in a study of radiation and T cells in renal cell carcinoma. Data came from immunoSEQ multiplex PCR; TCRdb stores just in-frame clones and leaves some out. The table shows tens of thousands of clones, with 40% to 55% occurring only once. Noted treatment: 15 Gy SBRT to primary tumor, nephrectomy 4 weeks later. Sequencing was performed on tumor tissue, taken from a patient whose treatment included radiotherapy and nephrectomy. The source is a woman aged 45-60 years with renal cell carcinoma.

J is TRBJ1-2 and V is TRBV15; D is unresolved. Germline values: CDR1 LNHNV, CDR2 YYDKDF (reference sequence). This CDR3 comprises 14 residues. The V end was cut by 0 bases, the J end by 4 bases, with 9 bases between. The CDR3 DNA sequence: TGTGCCACCAGCAGAGATATGGGTACCTATGGCTACACCTTC. It yields the protein CATSRDMGTYGYTF.

This clone was found a few times. The CDR3 reads CASSLGRDTEAFF. CDR3 DNA sequence: TGTGCCAGCAGCTTGGGACGGGACACTGAAGCTTTCTTT. The chain couples TRBV5-8 to TRBJ1-1, with D unresolved. This CDR3 contains 13 residues. V dropped 0 bases and J dropped 3 bases, with 6 bases sitting between them. Germline assignment: CDR1 SGHTS and CDR2 YDEGEE.

The chain recombines TRBV19 with TRBJ1-2; the D is unclear. There are 15 residues in the CDR3. From germline, CDR1 is LNHDA and CDR2 SQIVND (reference sequence). V lost 7 bases and J lost 7, with 22 bases in between. The CDR3 nucleotides are TGTGCCAGTACCCCTGGGCTCGAAGAGTCGGGTGGCTACACCTTC. Its protein is CASTPGLEESGGYTF.

The chain recombines TRBV9 with TRBJ2-1; TRBD1 is a possible D gene (5 bases). Germline CDR1 SGDLS, CDR2 YYNGEE. The CDR3 covers 13 residues. V gave up 1 base and J gave up 9 bases, with 11 bases separating them. CDR3 amino acids: CASSVPLRGEQFF. CDR3 DNA: TGTGCCAGCAGCGTACCTCTTAGGGGTGAGCAGTTCTTC.

The genes are TRBV7-9 and TRBJ1-2; D is perhaps TRBD1 (5 bases). In germline, CDR1 is SEHNR, CDR2 FQNEAQ (reference sequence). The CDR3 totals 13 residues. V lost 5 bases, J lost 4 bases, and 11 bases lay in between. The DNA of the CDR3 is TGTGCCAGCAGCGCCCAGGGTAGCTATGGCTACACCTTC. Protein product: CASSAQGSYGYTF.

This chain uses TRBV20-1 with TRBJ1-2, with a possible D match to TRBD1 (5 bases). Germline assignment: CDR1 DFQATT and CDR2 SNEGSKA (reference sequence). V lost 7 bases and J 2 bases, leaving 8 bases between the germline ends. The CDR3 covers 11 residues. CDR3 region: CSVQENYGYTF. In DNA, the CDR3 is TGCAGTGTACAGGAAAACTATGGCTACACCTTC.

This chain links TRBV2 with TRBJ2-5, with D maybe TRBD2 (5 bases). This CDR3 region has 14 residues. Germline V gene data show CDR1 as SNHLY and CDR2 as FYNNEI. The V and J ends lost 2 bases and 6 bases respectively, with 13 bases between them. The CDR3 here is CASSENRLPKTQYF. The CDR3 nucleotides are TGTGCCAGCAGTGAAAATAGACTACCAAAGACCCAGTACTTC.

Ten or more counts support this clone. The chain recombines TRBV11-2 with TRBJ1-3; a possible D gene is TRBD1 (5 bases). The germline V and J ends were trimmed by 2 bases and 11 bases, with 7 bases remaining between them. The CDR3 contains 11 residues. Germline V gives CDR1 SGHAT, CDR2 FQNNGV. The CDR3: CASSLRGPIYF. DNA for the CDR3: TGTGCCAGCAGCTTAAGGGGACCCATATATTTT.

This clone was observed a handful of times. The chain carries TRBV4-3 and TRBJ2-1, with D hard to call. V was cut by 4 bases and J by 3 bases, with 10 bases left in between. The CDR3 contains 14 residues. From germline, CDR1 is LGHNA and CDR2 YSLEER. CDR3 protein: CASSRDKFYNEQFF. The DNA for the CDR3 is TGCGCCAGCAGCCGAGACAAGTTCTACAATGAGCAGTTCTTC.

This chain connects TRBV7-2 to TRBJ2-7; the match to TRBD1 covers 7 bases. Germline CDR1 reads SGHTA; CDR2 reads FQGNSA. V lost 5 bases to trimming and J lost 6 bases; unmatched junction nucleotides: 4. The CDR3 sequence is 12 residues long. The CDR3 spells CASSLTGVEQYF. CDR3 in DNA: TGTGCCAGCAGCCTCACAGGGGTCGAGCAGTACTTC. Full variable domain (remainder filled in from reference TRBV7-2 and TRBJ2-7): GAGVSQSPSNKVTEKGKDVELRCDPISGHTALYWYRQSLGQGLEFLIYFQGNSAPDKSGLPSDRFSAERTGGSVSTLTIQRTQQEDSAVYLCASSLTGVEQYFGPGTRLTVT.

The chain uses TRBV6-6 and TRBJ2-7; a weak D match, TRBD1 (6 bases). This CDR3 spans 14 amino acids. Trimming cost V 3 bases and J 2 bases, with 11 bases left between them. Germline CDR1 is MNHNY and CDR2 is SVGAGI (reference sequence). The CDR3 DNA reads TGTGCCAGCAGTTATATACAGGGAGCCTACGAGCAGTACTTC. Protein sequence: CASSYIQGAYEQYF.

This clone was detected a few times. The CDR3, as DNA: TGTGCCAGCAGCTACCTTTTACAGGGTCAGCCCCAGCATTTT. Amino acids: CASSYLLQGQPQHF. The chain combines TRBV7-8 with TRBJ1-5; weak D call: TRBD1 (6 bases). V was shortened by 4 bases and J by 6 bases, with 13 bases between the two germline ends. The CDR3 sequence is 14 residues long. The germline V gene encodes CDR1 SGHVS and CDR2 FQNEAQ.

The chain has TRBV5-1 and TRBJ1-2; 9 bases are a match to TRBD1. The trim removed 2 bases at V and 2 bases at J, leaving 1 base unmatched. Per germline, CDR1 SGHRS and CDR2 YFSETQ. The CDR3 loop spans 14 amino acids. CDR3 protein: CASSFTGGNYGYTF. Here the CDR3 DNA reads TGCGCCAGCAGCTTTACAGGGGGCAACTATGGCTACACCTTC.

The CDR3 loop is CASSSGPGEQYF. The CDR3 DNA sequence: TGTGCCAGCAGTTCTGGGCCGGGAGAGCAGTACTTC. The chain couples TRBV25-1 to TRBJ2-7; maybe TRBD2 (5 bases). The CDR3 covers 12 residues. Germline CDR1 is MGHDK and CDR2 is SYGVNS. V was shortened by 5 bases and J by 7 bases, with 12 bases between the two germline ends.

This sequence joins TRBV19 and TRBJ1-1; D call uncertain. The V end was cut by 3 bases, the J end by 6 bases, with 11 bases between. The CDR3 runs 13 residues. Germline CDR1 reads LNHDA; CDR2 reads SQIVND (reference sequence). CDR3 sequence: CASSMGLGAEAFF. As DNA, the CDR3 is TGTGCCAGTAGTATGGGGTTAGGCGCTGAAGCTTTCTTT.

The genes are TRBV19 and TRBJ2-7; tentative D call: TRBD1 (6 bases). There are 16 residues in the CDR3. V gave up 6 bases and J gave up 2 bases, with 20 bases separating them. Germline assignment: CDR1 LNHDA and CDR2 SQIVND (reference sequence). The CDR3 sequence: CASSRTAPDVPYEQYF. The DNA of the CDR3 is TGTGCCAGTAGCCGGACAGCTCCGGACGTCCCCTACGAGCAGTACTTC.

The chain joins TRBV5-1 to TRBJ1-2, with 7 bases identical to TRBD1. The CDR3 runs to 14 residues. The junction had 10 bases not matched to a gene; V was cut back by 6 bases and J by 5 bases. The germline gives CDR1 SGHRS, CDR2 YFSETQ. CDR3 nucleotide sequence: TGCGCCAGCACCTCCGAGACAGGGCTTTATGGCTACACCTTC. Protein product: CASTSETGLYGYTF.

V and J are TRBV7-2 and TRBJ1-2; 10 nucleotides agree with TRBD1. Per the germline V gene, CDR1 is SGHTA and CDR2 is FQGNSA. The ends lost 0 bases at V and 7 bases at J; junction bases unmatched: 11. The CDR3 extends over 17 amino acids. In nucleotides, the CDR3 is TGTGCCAGCAGCTTAGCCGCCGCCGGGACAGGGGACGGTGGCTACACCTTC. Residues: CASSLAAAGTGDGGYTF.

This clone showed up many times. The chain has TRBV7-9 and TRBJ2-4, with 7 bases identical to TRBD1. From germline, CDR1 is SEHNR and CDR2 FQNEAQ (reference sequence). Trimming removed 5 bases from V and 5 bases from J; junction bases left unmatched: 6. The CDR3 is 14 residues long. The CDR3 region has the DNA TGTGCCAGCAGCGCTTTCGGGACAGAAAACATTCAGTACTTC. Translation gives CASSAFGTENIQYF.

The rearrangement links TRBV7-9 to TRBJ2-3; D ambiguous. The germline V and J ends were trimmed by 6 bases and 6 bases, with 10 bases remaining between them. CDR3 length: 12 amino acids. The germline CDR1 and CDR2 sequences are SEHNR and FQNEAQ (reference sequence). CDR3 sequence: CASRREGDTQYF. The CDR3 DNA reads TGTGCCAGCAGAAGAGAAGGGGATACGCAGTATTTT.

The rearrangement uses TRBV5-4 and TRBJ1-2; possible D gene TRBD1, 5 bases. Germline V gives CDR1 SGHNT, CDR2 YYREEE (reference sequence). This CDR3 has 12 amino acids. The V and J ends lost 3 bases and 6 bases respectively, with 9 bases between them. The CDR3 spells CASSSDRHGYTF. CDR3 nucleotide sequence: TGTGCCAGCAGCTCCGACAGACATGGCTACACCTTC.

The chain uses TRBV9 and TRBJ1-2, with 7 positions matching TRBD1. Germline assignment: CDR1 SGDLS and CDR2 YYNGEE. Germline trimming cut 4 bases from V and 0 bases from J; bases unmatched to any gene: 12. This CDR3 is 17 amino acids long. CDR3 loop: CASSLSAGTDTNYGYTF. CDR3 in DNA: TGTGCCAGCAGCCTAAGCGCCGGGACAGACACTAACTATGGCTACACCTTC.

The chain employs TRBV28 and TRBJ2-3; D perhaps matches TRBD2 (6 bases). Germline CDR1 reads MDHEN; CDR2 reads SYDVKM. The CDR3 contains 13 residues. The V end was cut by 5 bases, the J end by 14 bases, with 20 bases between. CDR3 region: CASSPPSVGVGYF. The CDR3 DNA follows: TGTGCCAGCAGTCCTCCTAGCGTCGGGGTGGGGTATTTT.

This clone ranks as medium-sized (0.01 to 0.1%). The chain joins TRBV19 to TRBJ2-7; D gene uncertain. CDR1 LNHDA and CDR2 SQIVND come from the germline V gene (reference sequence). Trimming left V 3 bases short and J 5 bases short, with 14 bases between. The CDR3 is 14 amino acids. The CDR3 loop is CASSITLTSNEQYF. CDR3 coding DNA: TGTGCCAGTAGTATCACGTTGACTTCCAACGAGCAGTACTTC.

The chain links TRBV7-2 to TRBJ2-5; 13 positions agree with TRBD2. The CDR3 spans 16 residues. The junction had 8 bases not matched to a gene; V was cut back by 5 bases and J by 5 bases. From germline, CDR1 is SGHTA and CDR2 FQGNSA. The CDR3 DNA reads TGTGCCAGCAGCCCACGGACTAGCGGGGGAATGGAGACCCAGTACTTC. Translating it yields CASSPRTSGGMETQYF.